The entry that follows covers one T cell receptor beta chain sequence. Its antigen is still unknown. No quality values exist for individual bases; no much larger clone is one base distant. Taken with the paper, the label for time point translates to: about 28 days (+/-7) after the second vaccine dose. Taken with the paper, the label for treatment or condition translates to: meningococcal conjugate vaccine given as trial control. Vaccinee samples were obtained from the UK trials COV001 and COV002, which included a single-blind randomized controlled phase 2/3 trial of AZD1222 (ChAdOx1 nCoV-19) in healthy adults. For TCRbeta chain sequencing, PBMC samples were collected from trial participants at day 0 and at day 28 after the second dose. The CDR3 regions of human TCRbeta chains were analyzed by immunosequencing. Regarding the original processing steps: Repertoire TCRs were checked for matches against a reference library of SARS-CoV-2-specific TCRs that had been generated using the MIRA antigen-specificity platform. Breadth meant the fraction of unique TCRs that were SARS-CoV-2-associated, whereas depth meant the fraction of total T cells that were SARS-CoV-2-associated. Each spike-specific TCR was assigned to its reactive spike region and to a CD4 or CD8 class using the MIRA data. Log10-transformed breadth and depth values were compared by one-way ANOVA with Sidak's multiple comparisons tests. TCRdb mirrors the immuneACCESS table, restricted to in-frame sequences. Some clones are absent from its copies; in checked studies, under half trace to an unresolved V gene, and the reason for the others is unknown. That table supplies the V and J calls and clone size; D and trimming were determined from the DNA. A total of about 190,000 clones appear in this sample, around nine tenths of them only once. The top ten clones comprise less than 4.5% of the sample.

These data originate in a study of T cell responses to AZD1222 COVID-19 vaccine (TCRdb year 2021). As for the study more broadly: A total of over 230 trial participants underwent TCR sequencing, of whom 200 to 220 had received two doses of AZD1222 and approximately 25 had received two doses of the MenACWY control vaccine. Trial participants were enrolled by age into subgroups of 18-55, 56-69 and 70-plus years, and roughly 150, 30 and 60 TCR-sequenced participants, respectively, were included in these subgroups. Overall study outcomes, separate from this receptor: The 56-69-year group was small, and its depth increase did not reach significance, likely because of low power. Nearly half of unique spike-specific TCRs reportedly recognized epitopes outside regions mutated in the B.1.351 and B.1.1.7 variants. Vaccine-associated CD4 TCRs spanned the whole spike protein, with dominant responses in regions 160-218 and 743-854. Conclusions about previously exposed vaccinees are limited because only five or six AZD1222 recipients were SARS-CoV-2 seropositive at baseline. Because no day 14 peak-response samples were available, repertoires were characterized only after the peak T cell response. After two AZD1222 doses, spike-specific TCR breadth and depth were significantly higher than at day 0 and than in MenACWY recipients. Most participants were white British and females outnumbered males, and the authors suggested that clonal diversity may have been underestimated.

The CDR3 runs 12 residues from the cysteine to the phenylalanine. Kept here is only the CDR3 DNA, which spans 36 bases and is read in frame from base 1. At the junction V is shortened by 5 bases and J by 12 bases; bases outside the gene matches: 9. The clonotype was recovered from an adult who received the MenACWY meningococcal vaccine as a control. The sequences come from peripheral blood, collected 28 days after the second dose of the MenACWY control vaccine. This receptor chain uses TRBV12-3 or TRBV12-4 and TRBJ1-1; TRBD1 agrees with 7 junctional bases. This receptor carries the CDR3 CASSDGTVPPFF. DNA sequence: TGTGCCAGCAGTGATGGGACAGTCCCGCCTTTCTTT.